Below are 14 T cell receptor beta chains sequenced from a single sample in a study of blood T cells in healthy people across ages. A J-beta primer mix and a sample-barcoded 5' primer were used in a second PCR of roughly 6 to 12 cycles. TCRdb passed the 5' RACE reads through MiXCR, listing each CDR3 protein once. The data show around 1,000,000 distinct CDR3 sequences, with around 27% seen just once and about 0.8% held by the top ten. These sequences were also reported in another study, on T cells of mothers and their children.

Material: blood. These receptors were taken from a girl under 10 years old in good health.

This clonotype was observed a few times. The chain employs TRBV7-2 and TRBJ2-1, with a tentative D call TRBD2 (6 bases). Trimming stripped 1 base from V and 8 bases from J, with 15 bases between. The CDR3 runs 15 residues. Germline loops: CDR1 SGHTA, CDR2 FQGNSA. CDR3 DNA: TGTGCCAGCAGCTTAGTCTCCCTAGGCGGGGATGAGCAGTTCTTC. It translates to CASSLVSLGGDEQFF.

This chain connects TRBV5-5 to TRBJ2-1, with D perhaps given as TRBD1 or TRBD2 (5 bases each). V was trimmed by 4 bases and J by 0 bases, leaving 11 bases between them. Germline V gene sequence: CDR1 SGHKS, CDR2 YYEKEE (reference sequence). This CDR3 has 15 residues. CDR3 region: CASSVPGSSYNEQFF. The CDR3 coding sequence is TGTGCCAGCAGCGTCCCAGGGAGCTCCTACAATGAGCAGTTCTTC.

The J gene is TRBJ2-1, the V gene TRBV9; D not certain. V gave up 3 bases and J gave up 10 bases, with 11 bases separating them. In germline, CDR1 is SGDLS, CDR2 YYNGEE. The CDR3 runs 12 residues. The CDR3: CASSGDSVEQFF. In DNA, the CDR3 is TGTGCCAGCAGCGGAGATAGTGTGGAGCAGTTCTTC.

This clonotype was detected a few times. The V call is TRBV28, the J call TRBJ2-5; TRBD2 might be the D (6 bases). The J call may be wrong; the DNA end is better matched by TRBJ2-7. The germline gives CDR1 MDHEN, CDR2 SYDVKM. CDR3 length: 18 residues. As DNA, the CDR3 is TGTGCCAGCCTCATGGGGGGACCGAGCCCCAACCCGGGGTACGAGCAGTACTTC. As protein: CASLMGGPSPNPGYEQYF.

This clonotype has more than one count but fewer than ten. At one boundary the junction diverges from the germline segment, which might be a read error. The CDR3 sequence is CASSYSTGRGGANVLTF. Here the CDR3 DNA reads TGTGCCAGCAGCTACTCGACGGGGAGGGGTGGGGCCAACGTCCTGACTTTC. The chain recombines TRBV6-5 with TRBJ2-6; 7 nucleotides align to TRBD2. The CDR3 loop spans 17 amino acids. The germline gives CDR1 MNHEY, CDR2 SVGAGI.

The V call is TRBV4-1, the J call TRBJ2-1; D call uncertain. Germline loops: CDR1 MGHRA, CDR2 YSYEKL. Trimming removed 1 base at V and 10 bases at J, with 11 bases between. The CDR3 contains 13 residues. CDR3 nucleotide sequence: TGCGCCAGCAGCCAAGGTCTGCGTCCCGAGCAGTTCTTC. Its protein product is CASSQGLRPEQFF.

The V and J genes are TRBV12-3 or TRBV12-4 and TRBJ2-7; TRBD2 aligns across 8 bases. The CDR3 is 14 amino acids. V was clipped by 8 bases and J by 6 bases; unmatched bases: 12. The CDR3 sequence is CASRPTGGGFEQYF. CDR3 sequence (DNA): TGTGCCAGCCGCCCCACGGGCGGGGGGTTCGAGCAGTACTTC.

In DNA, the CDR3 is TGTGCCACCTCCCCGGGACTAACAGGGAGTGGCCCTGAAGCTTTCTTT. Translation: CATSPGLTGSGPEAFF. The V call is TRBV6-1, the J call TRBJ1-1; D might be TRBD1 (6 bases). The V end lost 10 bases, the J end lost 6 bases, and 27 bases lay between the germline ends. Germline CDR1 reads MNHNS; CDR2 reads SASEGT. The CDR3 is 16 residues long.

In its sample, this clonotype was seen a few times. The rearrangement links TRBV3-1 to TRBJ2-1; D may be TRBD2 (6 bases). V was pared by 1 base and J by 4 bases, with 11 bases between. Germline assignment: CDR1 LGHDT and CDR2 YNNKEL (reference sequence). The CDR3 length is 15 residues. The CDR3 sequence is CASSQGSSAYNEQFF. The CDR3 coding sequence is TGTGCCAGCAGCCAAGGGTCTAGCGCATACAATGAGCAGTTCTTC.

The V call is TRBV29-1, the J call TRBJ1-5; 10 positions match TRBD1. The CDR3 spans 14 residues. With V trimmed by 7 bases and J by 6 bases, 9 bases remained unmatched. Germline-derived CDR1 and CDR2 are SQVTM and ANQGSEA. CDR3 nucleotide sequence: TGCAGCGCCCGGACAGGGGGTTCCGTTCAGCCCCAGCATTTT. It translates to CSARTGGSVQPQHF.

This clonotype has only a few counts. This CDR3 reads CSARDLADRGYEQYF. CDR3 nucleotides: TGCAGTGCTAGAGATTTGGCGGACAGGGGCTACGAGCAGTACTTC. V usage is TRBV20-1 and J usage is TRBJ2-7; 9 bases are shared with TRBD1. Germline trimming cut 0 bases from V and 3 bases from J; bases unmatched to any gene: 6. This CDR3 contains 15 residues. Germline loops: CDR1 DFQATT, CDR2 SNEGSKA (reference sequence).

The gene calls are TRBV4-2 and TRBJ1-1, with 8 bases aligning to TRBD1. The CDR3 covers 17 residues. Per the germline V gene, CDR1 is LGHNA and CDR2 is YNFKEQ. The junction had 10 bases not matched to a gene; V was cut back by 4 bases and J by 0 bases. The CDR3 is CASSLIFTTGVNTEAFF. The CDR3 DNA is TGTGCCAGCAGCCTCATCTTCACGACAGGGGTGAACACTGAAGCTTTCTTT.

This clonotype was detected only a few times. The V gene is TRBV20-1, the J gene TRBJ2-3, with D possibly matching TRBD2 (6 bases). Germline CDR1 and CDR2: DFQATT and SNEGSKA (reference sequence). V lost 5 bases to trimming and J lost 0 bases, with 15 bases between them. The CDR3 runs 15 residues. The CDR3 coding sequence is TGCAGTGCTCGAGTTAGCGGCACTAGCACAGATACGCAGTATTTT. Its translation: CSARVSGTSTDTQYF.

This clonotype was detected a few times. The genes are TRBV21-1 and TRBJ2-1; TRBD2 is the table's D call, not checked against the DNA. TRBV21-1 is recorded as a pseudogene. This CDR3 is built from 14 residues. This CDR3 is CASSSLAGGPGPFF. In DNA form, the CDR3 reads TGTGCCAGCAGCTCATTAGCGGGGGGGCCCGGACCGTTCTTC.